The 18 T cell receptor beta chains below come from one sample, sequenced in a study of glioma-infiltrating T cells. TCR alpha and beta CDR3 regions were amplified from RNA using iRepertoire nested multiplex PCR. Via MiXCR, TCRdb re-called the multiplex PCR reads, giving one row per CDR3 protein. Here the sample spans 90,000 to 110,000 distinct CDR3 sequences, about 25% being singletons. The sample comprised glioma tissue, nonneoplastic brain tissue, or PBMCs (not recorded which). The origin of the receptors is a human donor with low-grade glioma or glioblastoma, undergoing nonglioma brain surgery, or in good health (not recorded which).

The V call is TRBV9, the J call TRBJ1-1; D may be TRBD1 (6 bases). The CDR3 extends over 13 amino acids. CDR1 and CDR2 (germline): SGDLS, YYNGEE. The germline V and J ends were trimmed by 9 bases and 3 bases, with 15 bases remaining between them. CDR3 coding DNA: TGTGCCACAGCCGGGGGGCTGTACACTGAAGCTTTCTTT. Its translation: CATAGGLYTEAFF.

This clonotype was recorded many times. This chain connects TRBV20-1 to TRBJ2-1; D is unclear. Trimming shortened V by 1 base and J by 0 bases, and 16 bases separated the two germline ends. CDR3 length: 17 amino acids. Germline V gene sequence: CDR1 DFQATT, CDR2 SNEGSKA (reference sequence). CDR3 sequence reads: CSARAPGASSSYNEQFF. Here the CDR3 DNA reads TGCAGTGCTAGAGCCCCAGGAGCGTCTAGCTCCTACAATGAGCAGTTCTTC.

Turning to this clonotype: This may arise from a read error, as a much more abundant clone is one base away. This rearrangement joins TRBV29-1 to TRBJ1-1; D is possibly TRBD1 (6 bases). Trimming removed 7 bases at V and 0 bases at J, with 15 bases between. Germline CDR1 and CDR2: SQVTM and ANQGSEA. This CDR3 has 14 residues. The CDR3 protein is CSAPSRGLNTEAFF. The CDR3 bases are TGCAGCGCTCCTTCTCGGGGGCTGAACACTGAAGCTTTCTTT.

This clonotype was observed many times. The rearrangement links TRBV6-1 to TRBJ2-1, with TRBD2 matching over 16 bases. J gave up 9 bases and V 5 bases, and 13 bases lay outside the gene matches. The CDR3 is 18 amino acids. Germline values: CDR1 MNHNS, CDR2 SASEGT. CDR3 nucleotides: TGTGCCAGCAGTTGGACGGGACTAGCGGGAGGGCCAGGTAGTGAGCAGTTCTTC. The encoded protein is CASSWTGLAGGPGSEQFF.

This clonotype was detected ten times or more. The rearrangement links TRBV4-3 to TRBJ2-7; the match to TRBD1 covers 9 bases. This CDR3 spans 13 amino acids. The trim removed 4 bases at V and 5 bases at J, leaving 3 bases unmatched. CDR1 and CDR2 from the germline V gene are LGHNA and YSLEER. The chain's CDR3 is CASSPWTGDEQYF. The CDR3 DNA follows: TGCGCCAGCAGCCCGTGGACAGGGGACGAGCAGTACTTC.

The gene calls are TRBV12-3 or TRBV12-4 and TRBJ1-4; maybe TRBD1 (5 bases). The CDR3 contains 14 residues. Between the trimmed V and J ends, which lost 6 bases and 6 bases, there was a span of 14 bases. CDR3 loop: CASSPSTVYEKLFF. CDR3 coding DNA: TGTGCCAGCAGCCCGTCGACAGTCTATGAAAAACTGTTTTTT.

This clonotype was counted at least ten times. This chain joins TRBV7-3 and TRBJ2-7; 7 bases line up with TRBD2. From germline, CDR1 is SGHTA and CDR2 FQGTGA. The CDR3 is made up of 13 amino acids. V lost 5 bases, J lost 0 bases, and 1 base stayed unmatched. The CDR3 DNA is TGTGCCAGCAGCCCGGGGGGCTCCTACGAGCAGTACTTC. As protein: CASSPGGSYEQYF. Looking up the rest from reference TRBV7-3 and TRBJ2-7 gives the full variable domain: GAGVSQTPSNKVTEKGKYVELRCDPISGHTALYWYRQSLGQGPEFLIYFQGTGAADDSGLPNDRFFAVRPEGSVSTLKIQRTERGDSAVYLCASSPGGSYEQYFGPGTRLTVT.

This clonotype was recorded many times. The chain carries TRBV3-1 and TRBJ2-1, with D hard to call. The germline gives CDR1 LGHDT, CDR2 YNNKEL (reference sequence). The ends were cut back, 2 bases at V and 7 bases at J, with 9 bases in the middle. This CDR3 contains 13 residues. CDR3: CASSQQTPNEQFF. In DNA form, the CDR3 reads TGTGCCAGCAGCCAACAAACGCCGAATGAGCAGTTCTTC.

The chain links TRBV2 to TRBJ2-3; D is ambiguous. With 3 bases removed from V and 8 bases from J, the gap between germline ends came to 15 bases. The CDR3 totals 14 residues. CDR1 is SNHLY, CDR2 FYNNEI, per germline. The CDR3 protein is CASSDRLRLGTQYF. The CDR3, as DNA: TGTGCCAGCAGTGACCGACTTCGGCTGGGTACGCAGTATTTT. Full variable domain (remainder filled in from reference TRBV2 and TRBJ2-3): EPEVTQTPSHQVTQMGQEVILRCVPISNHLYFYWYRQILGQKVEFLVSFYNNEISEKSEIFDDQFSVERPDGSNFTLKIRSTKLEDSAMYFCASSDRLRLGTQYFGPGTRLTVL.

This sequence joins TRBV30 and TRBJ1-1; D is possibly TRBD1 (5 bases). CDR1 and CDR2 (germline): GTSNPN, SVGIG (reference sequence). This CDR3 is built from 13 residues. V lost 2 bases and J 4 bases, leaving 11 bases between the germline ends. This CDR3 reads CAWSRGGGTEAFF. For the CDR3, the DNA is TGTGCCTGGAGTAGAGGTGGGGGCACTGAAGCTTTCTTT.

This clonotype was detected only a few times. The V call is TRBV5-1, the J call TRBJ2-1; no clear D. CDR3 size: 14 residues. V lost 0 bases and J 6 bases, leaving 10 bases between the germline ends. Per the germline V gene, CDR1 is SGHRS and CDR2 is YFSETQ. The CDR3 DNA reads as TGCGCCAGCAGCTTGGTGCCAGCGTCCAATGAGCAGTTCTTC. Encoded protein: CASSLVPASNEQFF.

This clonotype was recorded at least ten times. This sequence joins TRBV27 and TRBJ2-7; no definite D call. Germline lookup yields CDR1 MNHEY and CDR2 SMNVEV (reference sequence). Trimming cost V 3 bases and J 0 bases, with 12 bases left between them. The CDR3 sequence is 15 residues long. The chain's CDR3 is CASSFPDQSSYEQYF. The CDR3 DNA follows: TGTGCCAGCAGTTTCCCAGACCAAAGCTCCTACGAGCAGTACTTC.

This clonotype has a count of ten or more. The CDR3 DNA reads TGTGCCAGCAGTCCTCTCGGGAGGCGGGTCACCGGGGAGCTGTTTTTT. Its protein product is CASSPLGRRVTGELFF. The chain links TRBV28 to TRBJ2-2; 7 bases match TRBD2. The CDR3 is 16 amino acids. The trim removed 5 bases at V and 4 bases at J, leaving 10 bases unmatched. Germline loops: CDR1 MDHEN, CDR2 SYDVKM.

This clonotype has a count of ten or more. The chain uses TRBV20-1 and TRBJ1-2; D not resolved. CDR3 length: 11 amino acids. The germline gives CDR1 DFQATT, CDR2 SNEGSKA (reference sequence). The germline V and J ends were trimmed by 5 bases and 4 bases, with 8 bases remaining between them. The CDR3 here is CSALFSYGYTF. The DNA of the CDR3 is TGCAGTGCTCTCTTCTCCTATGGCTACACCTTC.

By proportion, this clonotype is medium-sized. The chain joins TRBV6-2 or TRBV6-3 to TRBJ1-1; D is unresolved. The CDR3 loop spans 13 amino acids. CDR1 and CDR2 from the germline V gene are MNHEY and SVGEGT. V was trimmed by 2 bases and J by 3 bases, leaving 7 bases between them. The CDR3, as DNA: TGTGCCAGCAGTTACCAGCCATACACTGAAGCTTTCTTT. The encoded protein is CASSYQPYTEAFF.

This clonotype was observed many times. J is TRBJ2-3 and V is TRBV20-1, with D hard to call. Germline V gene data show CDR1 as DFQATT and CDR2 as SNEGSKA (reference sequence). The ends were cut back, 1 base at V and 2 bases at J, with 13 bases in the middle. The CDR3 length is 15 residues. This CDR3 is CSARGGKVVTDTQYF. CDR3 sequence (DNA): TGCAGTGCTAGAGGGGGAAAAGTCGTCACAGATACGCAGTATTTT.

This clonotype has a count of ten or more. The chain employs TRBV20-1 and TRBJ2-5; TRBD2 is a possible D gene (5 bases). Germline loops: CDR1 DFQATT, CDR2 SNEGSKA (reference sequence). This CDR3 contains 14 residues. V was pared by 7 bases and J by 1 base, with 16 bases between. The DNA for the CDR3 is TGCAGTGTGAGGGATATATCAGCCCAAGAGACCCAGTACTTC. Its translation is CSVRDISAQETQYF.

About this clonotype itself: This may come from a read error, since a much larger clone is one base off. The V call is TRBV7-2, the J call TRBJ1-5; D remains ambiguous. V lost 2 bases and J 0 bases, leaving 5 bases between the germline ends. The CDR3 loop spans 14 amino acids. The germline CDR1 and CDR2 sequences are SGHTA and FQGNSA. The CDR3: CASSLSASNQPQHF. In DNA form, the CDR3 reads TGTGCCAGCAGCTTATCGGCTAGCAATCAGCCCCAGCATTTT. The whole variable domain, filled in from reference TRBV7-2 and TRBJ1-5, reads GAGVSQSPSNKVTEKGKDVELRCDPISGHTALYWYRQSLGQGLEFLIYFQGNSAPDKSGLPSDRFSAERTGGSVSTLTIQRTQQEDSAVYLCASSLSASNQPQHFGDGTRLSIL.